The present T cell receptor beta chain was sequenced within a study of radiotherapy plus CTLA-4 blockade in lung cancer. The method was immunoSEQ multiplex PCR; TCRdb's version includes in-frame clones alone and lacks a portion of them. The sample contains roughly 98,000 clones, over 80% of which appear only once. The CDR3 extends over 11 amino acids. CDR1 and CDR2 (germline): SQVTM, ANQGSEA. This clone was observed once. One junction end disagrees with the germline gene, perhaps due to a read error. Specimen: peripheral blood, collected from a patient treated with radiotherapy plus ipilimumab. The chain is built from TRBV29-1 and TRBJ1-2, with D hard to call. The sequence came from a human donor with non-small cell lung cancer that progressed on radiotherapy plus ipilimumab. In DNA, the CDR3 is TGCACCGTTTCGGAAGGGTATGGCTACACCTTC. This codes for CTVSEGYGYTF.